The sequence of this TCR beta chain was determined in a study of Graves' ophthalmopathy and Graves' hyperthyroidism. The study, taken as a whole, reports: Its predictions of ophthalmopathy progression gave the model 60% to 71% sensitivity and 72% to 80% specificity.

Researchers took RNA transcripts and amplified TCR beta CDR3 regions from them. HTBI-primed RT-PCR formed the first round, and a multiplex PCR formed the second. TCRdb ran MiXCR on the multiplex PCR reads and lists one entry per CDR3 protein. Found here are a few hundred thousand distinct CDR3 sequences, about 17% of them singletons; the top ten hold 9% to 15%. About this clonotype: Antigen unknown.

This TCR was sampled from an adult man with Graves' ophthalmopathy. The specimen was peripheral blood.

The CDR3 sequence: CASKAPGNTEAFF. Written as DNA, the CDR3 is TGTGCCAGCAAGGCCCCAGGGAACACTGAAGCTTTCTTT. The chain couples TRBV12-3 or TRBV12-4 to TRBJ1-1; unclear D gene. V shed 7 bases and J shed 1 base, with 10 bases lying between them. The CDR3 sequence is 13 residues long.